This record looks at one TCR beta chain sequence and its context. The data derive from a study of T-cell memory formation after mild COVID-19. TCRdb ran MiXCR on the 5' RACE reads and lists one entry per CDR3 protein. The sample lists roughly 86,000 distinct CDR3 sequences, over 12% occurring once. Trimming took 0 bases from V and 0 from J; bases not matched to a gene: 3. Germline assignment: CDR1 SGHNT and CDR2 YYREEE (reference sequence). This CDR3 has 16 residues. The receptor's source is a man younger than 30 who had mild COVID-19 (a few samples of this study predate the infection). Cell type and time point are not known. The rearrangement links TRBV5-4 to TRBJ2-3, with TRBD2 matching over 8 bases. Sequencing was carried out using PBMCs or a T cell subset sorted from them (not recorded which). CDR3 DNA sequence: TGTGCCAGCAGCTTGGAACTAGCGGCTAGCACAGATACGCAGTATTTT. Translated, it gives CASSLELAASTDTQYF.